This TCR beta chain was obtained from a study of tumor-infiltrating lymphocytes in glioblastoma multiforme (dated 2017 in TCRdb). Study-level background: The study tested whether intratumoral genomic heterogeneity fosters TIL diversity by jointly investigating somatic mutations, TIL diversity and immune response activity.

A modified ARM-PCR protocol with multiple V-beta primers and a C-beta primer was used to build TCRB libraries from RNA via three nested multiplex PCR rounds. ProtoScript II Reverse Transcriptase and a C-beta primer were used to synthesize TCRB-specific cDNA from 0.5 ug total RNA. No unique molecular identifiers were described for the TCRB libraries. The third PCR added barcodes and adapters over around 23 cycles with Deep VentR (exo-) polymerase, followed by gel purification of 250-500 bp bands. TCRB libraries were sequenced with 250 bp paired-end reads on an Illumina HiSeq 2500. Turning to the authors' computational methods: Trimmomatic was used to clean reads, FLASH to merge reads, MiGEC to assign V, D and J segments, and VDJtools to perform the analysis. The Shannon-Wiener diversity index, calculated using VDJtools, was used to quantify repertoire diversity. Using fastp trimming at Q25 and MiXCR clonotype assembly, TCRdb reanalyzed the public sequencing data and kept in-frame beta chains. Every CDR3 protein is listed once, alongside the most common genes and DNA of its rows. TCRdb, rather than the study authors, made the V and J calls. The sample table records more than 13,000 distinct CDR3 sequences; 70% to 75% of these occur just once. Around 48% of the sample rests with the top ten.

Broader findings and caveats from the paper: Because T cells carry unequal numbers of TCR transcripts, RNA-based TCR sequencing may distort clone frequencies. Only one glioblastoma patient was included in the TCR and somatic mutation analysis, limiting generalizability. T cells were not sorted into functional subsets, and such sorting was noted by the authors as a future improvement.

The AllPrep DNA/RNA mini kit was used to purify genomic DNA and total RNA simultaneously from each of the approximately eleven tumor samples. OD 260/280 ratios above 1.9 and RNA integrity numbers above 6.5 were observed for all RNA. From a lookup of the germline V gene, CDR1 and CDR2 are MNHEY and SVGAGI. V is pruned by 7 bases and J by 2 bases, leaving 5 bases of the junction without a gene match. The CDR3 sequence holds 15 residues, the cysteine and phenylalanine included. The DNA shown is the 45-base CDR3, in frame from base 1. On this clonotype: Its target antigen remains unknown. There are no base qualities to consult, and no much larger clone falls within one base.

The sequence was collected from a male donor with glioblastoma. Material for sequencing was brain tumor tissue. The receptor chain draws on TRBV6-5 and TRBJ2-3, with 11 bases aligning to TRBD2. CDR3 protein: CASTPGLADTDTQYF. The nucleotides are TGTGCCAGCACACCGGGACTAGCGGACACAGATACGCAGTATTTT.